This T cell receptor (beta chain) appears in the sequencing data of a study of blood T cells in healthy people across ages. This clonotype was seen only a few times. The CDR3 has 15 residues. Germline CDR1 SGHTA, CDR2 FQGNSA. Trimming removed 5 bases from V and 2 bases from J; junction bases left unmatched: 5. It was with a sample-barcoded 5' primer and a J-beta primer mix that a second PCR of about 6 to 11 cycles was run. TCRdb processed the 5' RACE reads anew with MiXCR; each CDR3 protein has one entry. The data show roughly 800,000 distinct CDR3 sequences, with nearly 60% seen just once and over 20% held by the top ten.

The sequenced sample consisted of blood. The source is a man in his thirties or forties in good health. V is TRBV7-2 and J is TRBJ2-3, with 9 nucleotides matching TRBD2. CDR3 sequence: CASSRGGVFTDTQYF. In DNA, the CDR3 is TGTGCCAGCAGCCGCGGGGGGGTATTCACAGATACGCAGTATTTT. Full variable domain (outside the CDR3, taken from reference TRBV7-2 and TRBJ2-3): GAGVSQSPSNKVTEKGKDVELRCDPISGHTALYWYRQSLGQGLEFLIYFQGNSAPDKSGLPSDRFSAERTGGSVSTLTIQRTQQEDSAVYLCASSRGGVFTDTQYFGPGTRLTVL.